This record covers a single T cell receptor beta chain. The data belong to a study of T cells in Graves' hyperthyroidism and ophthalmopathy. Study overall: Peripheral blood was secured at the point of initial diagnosis, before any treatment.

Amplified TCR beta CDR3 regions came from RNA transcripts. HTBI primers were the set used in a first-round RT-PCR of the TCR CDR3. Each CDR3 protein gets one entry after TCRdb re-called the multiplex PCR reads with MiXCR. The data show 500,000 to 550,000 distinct CDR3 sequences, with around 20% seen just once and 26% held by the top ten. Hyperthyroidism had been newly diagnosed in patients aged 18 to 65, and its duration was under 2 months. Trimming took 1 base from V and 3 from J, leaving 7 bases between them. Germline CDR1 LNHNV, CDR2 YYDKDF (reference sequence). The length of the CDR3 is 13 residues.

The chain employs TRBV15 and TRBJ2-7; no reliable D call. The clonotype was recovered from a man between 18 and 29 years old with Graves' hyperthyroidism. Material for sequencing was blood. The CDR3 DNA reads TGTGCCACCAGCAGAGTTCCGGACTACGAGCAGTACTTC. Translated, it gives CATSRVPDYEQYF.